These 17 T cell receptor beta chains came from one sample sequenced in a study of T cells in women clearing cervical HPV infection. The assay was immunoSEQ multiplex PCR, and TCRdb's table has in-frame clones only and misses some. Its table records 11,000 to 15,000 clones. The specimen sequenced was blood buffy coat. All receptors come from a woman between 18 and 75 years old with a cervical HPV16 infection that either progressed to CIN3+ or cleared (not recorded which).

Regarding this clone: The read falls 3 residues short of the CDR3 end, and the missing part is taken from the germline J gene. The chain couples TRBV20-1 to TRBJ2-1, with 7 bases identical to TRBD2. V was clipped by 3 bases and J by 4 bases; unmatched bases: 9. CDR3 length: 15 amino acids. Germline assignment: CDR1 DFQATT and CDR2 SNEGSKA (reference sequence). The part of the CDR3 DNA that was read is TGCAGTGCTAGTTCCGGGACTACCCTTTACAATGAG. Protein: CSASSGTTLYNE. The full-length CDR3 reads as CSASSGTTLYNEQFF.

Details on this clone: The read gets to within 3 residues of the CDR3 end, and the germline J gene fills in the rest. The chain joins TRBV19 to TRBJ2-3; D might be TRBD1 (6 bases). CDR3 length: 16 residues. Germline CDR1 LNHDA, CDR2 SQIVND (reference sequence). Trimming shortened V by 5 bases and J by 4 bases, and 19 bases separated the two germline ends. The CDR3 region is CASSATGLIPPDTQYF. CDR3 DNA (partial): TGTGCCAGTAGTGCGACAGGCCTCATCCCCCCAGATACG.

With respect to this clone: From the germline J gene comes the end of the CDR3, since the read stops 3 residues before it. The chain recombines TRBV19 with TRBJ2-5; TRBD2 aligns across 8 bases. Germline CDR1 LNHDA, CDR2 SQIVND (reference sequence). The CDR3 contains 14 residues. V trimming: 5 bases; J trimming: 5 bases; junction bases outside the gene matches: 7. CDR3 protein: CASSDRTSSETQYF. The DNA read from the CDR3 is TGTGCCAGTAGTGATCGGACTAGCAGCGAGACC.

Of note for this clone: Coverage ceases 3 residues before the CDR3 finishes, and the germline J gene fills in the end. The chain couples TRBV14 to TRBJ1-1; D not certain. V was cut by 4 bases and J by 1 base, with 7 bases left in between. This CDR3 is 13 amino acids long. Germline lookup yields CDR1 SGHDN and CDR2 FVKESK. The DNA read from the CDR3 is TGTGCCAGCAGCCTAGGCGGGAACACTGAA. Its translation: CASSLGGNTE. The entire CDR3 sequence reads CASSLGGNTEAFF.

As for this clone: The sequence runs out 3 residues before the end of the CDR3; the remainder is reconstructed from the germline J gene. The chain joins TRBV5-1 to TRBJ1-1; D ambiguous. The CDR3 loop spans 13 amino acids. V shed 0 bases and J shed 4 bases, with 7 bases lying between them. CDR1 is SGHRS and CDR2 is YFSETQ in the germline V gene. CDR3 DNA, as far as it was read: TGCGCCAGCAGCTTGGAGGTATTCACTGAA. Its translation is CASSLEVFTE. The entire CDR3 reads CASSLEVFTEAFF.

With respect to this clone: The read ends 3 residues before the CDR3 terminus; that terminus is restored from the germline J gene. This rearrangement joins TRBV4-1 to TRBJ2-3, with D possibly being TRBD1 or TRBD2 (5 bases each). The V gene's germline CDR1 is MGHRA and CDR2 YSYEKL. CDR3 length: 16 amino acids. The CDR3 is CASSQGGSARGETQYF. The CDR3 DNA, read in part, is TGCGCCAGCAGCCAAGGAGGTTCAGCAAGGGGAGAGACG.

As to this clone: The read ends 3 residues before the CDR3 terminus; that terminus is restored from the germline J gene. The J gene is TRBJ2-1, the V gene TRBV7-2; D gene unclear. Germline-derived CDR1 and CDR2 are SGHTA and FQGNSA. The CDR3 runs 13 residues. Trimming left V 5 bases short and J 5 bases short, with 10 bases between. The CDR3: CASSKRRDNEQFF. The CDR3 DNA, read in part, is TGTGCCAGCAGCAAACGAAGGGACAATGAG.

A note on this clone: Sequencing ends 3 residues short of the CDR3 end; the germline J gene provides the rest. The rearrangement links TRBV5-6 to TRBJ1-2, with D unresolved. Deletions cut 5 bases from V and 1 base from J, with 12 bases between. The CDR3 consists of 14 residues. Germline CDR1 reads SGHDT; CDR2 reads YYEEEE. CDR3 sequence: CASRYYSDNYGYTF. The CDR3 DNA, read in part, is TGTGCCAGCAGGTATTACAGTGATAACTATGGC.

In the case of this clone: The read is 3 residues too short to cover the CDR3 end, so that end is filled in from the germline J gene. V usage is TRBV9 and J usage is TRBJ1-6; no clear D gene. The CDR3 runs to 15 residues. Trimming shortened V by 3 bases and J by 6 bases, and 13 bases separated the two germline ends. Germline CDR1 and CDR2: SGDLS and YYNGEE. The CDR3 DNA, read in part, is TGTGCCAGCAGCGCCTCTGAAGCGCCTAATTCACCC. Its protein is CASSASEAPNSP. The full CDR3 is CASSASEAPNSPLHF. Combining the CDR3 with reference TRBV9 and TRBJ1-6 gives the whole variable domain DSGVTQTPKHLITATGQRVTLRCSPRSGDLSVYWYQQSLDQGLQFLIQYYNGEERAKGNILERFSAQQFPDLHSELNLSSLELGDSALYFCASSASEAPNSPLHFGNGTRLTVT.

Note on this clone: The CDR3 end is not reached by the read, which stops 3 residues before it; the germline J gene fills it in. The rearrangement uses TRBV5-1 and TRBJ2-7; TRBD2 matches at 11 bases. With V trimmed by 3 bases and J by 3 bases, 14 bases remained unmatched. The CDR3 runs 18 residues. Germline V gene sequence: CDR1 SGHRS, CDR2 YFSETQ. CDR3 sequence: CASSWGPRTSGSHYEQYF. The sequenced part of the CDR3 DNA is TGCGCCAGCAGCTGGGGCCCCAGAACTAGCGGGAGCCACTACGAG. Based on the CDR3 plus reference TRBV5-1 and TRBJ2-7, the full variable domain is KAGVTQTPRYLIKTRGQQVTLSCSPISGHRSVSWYQQTPGQGLQFLFEYFSETQRNKGNFPGRFSGRQFSNSRSEMNVSTLELGDSALYLCASSWGPRTSGSHYEQYFGPGTRLTVT.

With respect to this clone: The CDR3 end lies 3 residues beyond the end of the read and is filled in from the germline J gene. The chain combines TRBV6-1 with TRBJ2-5; possibly TRBD2 for D (5 bases). Germline V lookup: CDR1 MNHNS, CDR2 SASEGT. CDR3 size: 15 residues. The V end lost 2 bases, the J end lost 1 base, and 11 bases lay between the germline ends. The CDR3 spells CASSEFRGVQETQYF. Partial CDR3 DNA: TGTGCCAGCAGTGAATTTCGGGGAGTCCAAGAGACC.

On this clone itself: Coverage ceases 3 residues before the CDR3 finishes, and the germline J gene fills in the end. The chain couples TRBV28 to TRBJ1-2, with D unresolved. The ends were cut back, 5 bases at V and 3 bases at J, with 13 bases in the middle. Germline V lookup: CDR1 MDHEN, CDR2 SYDVKM. This CDR3 is 14 amino acids long. The covered CDR3 bases are TGTGCCAGCAGTCGGACTGGGGAGGACTATGGC. Translating it yields CASSRTGEDYG. The entire CDR3 protein reads CASSRTGEDYGYTF.

With regard to this clone: The read stops 3 residues short of the end of the CDR3; the missing end is completed from the germline J gene. The genes are TRBV7-2 and TRBJ2-3, with 7 bases aligning to TRBD2. Germline CDR1 and CDR2: SGHTA and FQGNSA. Trimming took 4 bases from V and 5 from J; bases not matched to a gene: 6. The CDR3 totals 14 residues. CDR3 in amino acids: CASSSGTKGDTQYF. The part of the CDR3 DNA that was read is TGTGCCAGCAGCTCCGGGACTAAGGGAGATACG.

Concerning this clone: The missing CDR3 end, 3 residues past where the read stops, is filled in from the germline J gene. This chain joins TRBV12-5 and TRBJ2-3; D remains unclear. With 1 base removed from V and 6 bases from J, the gap between germline ends came to 11 bases. The length of the CDR3 is 14 residues. Germline V gene sequence: CDR1 LGHNT, CDR2 FRNRAP. The CDR3 loop reads CASGLGSYGDTQYF. The covered CDR3 bases are TGTGCTAGTGGTTTGGGGTCGTACGGGGATACG.

A note on this clone: One end of the junction is discordant with germline, which a read error may explain. Read data end 3 residues before the CDR3 end; the end is taken from the germline J gene. The gene calls are TRBV20-1 and TRBJ2-7, with D possibly being TRBD1 (5 bases). Per germline, CDR1 DFQATT and CDR2 SNEGSKA (reference sequence). This CDR3 spans 12 amino acids. The CDR3 DNA, read in part, is TGCAGTGCCAGAGACAGTACCTACGAG. This sequence encodes CSARDSTYE. The entire CDR3 protein is CSARDSTYEQYF.

A word on this clone: Sequencing ends 3 residues short of the CDR3 end; the germline J gene provides the rest. This rearrangement joins TRBV28 to TRBJ2-7, with 8 bases that match TRBD1. CDR1 and CDR2 (germline): MDHEN, SYDVKM. This CDR3 spans 14 amino acids. Germline trimming cut 6 bases from V and 3 bases from J; bases unmatched to any gene: 7. CDR3 DNA (partial): TGTGCCAGCAGGCCCGGGACAGGCTTCTACGAG. Amino acid sequence: CASRPGTGFYE. The full CDR3 protein is CASRPGTGFYEQYF.

Of note for this clone: Sequencing ends 3 residues short of the CDR3 end; the germline J gene provides the rest. The V gene is TRBV10-3, the J gene TRBJ2-7; D is ambiguous. V lost 0 bases to trimming and J lost 6 bases, with 15 bases between them. Germline loops: CDR1 ENHRY, CDR2 SYGVKD. The CDR3 is made up of 15 amino acids. This chain's CDR3 is CAISESQSPLGEQYF. The CDR3 DNA, read in part, is TGTGCCATCAGTGAGTCGCAATCACCCCTAGGCGAG.